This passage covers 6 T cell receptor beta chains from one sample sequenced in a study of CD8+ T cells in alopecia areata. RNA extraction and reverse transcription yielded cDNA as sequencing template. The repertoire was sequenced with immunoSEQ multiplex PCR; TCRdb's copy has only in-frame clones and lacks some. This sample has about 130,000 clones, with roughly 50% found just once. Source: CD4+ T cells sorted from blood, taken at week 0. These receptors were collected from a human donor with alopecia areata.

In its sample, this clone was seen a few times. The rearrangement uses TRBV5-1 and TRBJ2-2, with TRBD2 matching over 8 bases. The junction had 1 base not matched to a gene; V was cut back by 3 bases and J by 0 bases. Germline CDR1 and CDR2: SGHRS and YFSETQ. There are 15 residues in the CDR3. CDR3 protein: CASSSGLANTGELFF. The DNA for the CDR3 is TGCGCCAGCAGCTCGGGACTAGCGAACACCGGGGAGCTGTTTTTT.

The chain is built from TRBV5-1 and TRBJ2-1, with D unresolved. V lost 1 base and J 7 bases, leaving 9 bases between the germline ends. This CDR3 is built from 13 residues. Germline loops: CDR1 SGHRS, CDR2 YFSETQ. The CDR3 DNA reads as TGCGCCAGCAGCTTGATCTACTCAAATGAGCAGTTCTTC. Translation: CASSLIYSNEQFF. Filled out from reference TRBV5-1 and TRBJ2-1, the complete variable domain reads KAGVTQTPRYLIKTRGQQVTLSCSPISGHRSVSWYQQTPGQGLQFLFEYFSETQRNKGNFPGRFSGRQFSNSRSEMNVSTLELGDSALYLCASSLIYSNEQFFGPGTRLTVL.

For the CDR3, the DNA is TGTGCCAGCAGCGCCTCTAGCGGGGGGCCCTACGAGCAGTACTTC. Translating gives CASSASSGGPYEQYF. The J gene is TRBJ2-7, the V gene TRBV9; 11 positions agree with TRBD2. CDR1 and CDR2 from the germline V gene are SGDLS and YYNGEE. The trim removed 3 bases at V and 2 bases at J, leaving 4 bases unmatched. The CDR3 covers 15 residues.

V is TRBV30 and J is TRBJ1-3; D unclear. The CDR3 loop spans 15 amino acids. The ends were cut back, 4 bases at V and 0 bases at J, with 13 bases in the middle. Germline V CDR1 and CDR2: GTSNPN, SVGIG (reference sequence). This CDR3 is CAWKTGRNSGNTIYF. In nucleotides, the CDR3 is TGTGCCTGGAAAACCGGACGTAACTCTGGAAACACCATATATTTT.

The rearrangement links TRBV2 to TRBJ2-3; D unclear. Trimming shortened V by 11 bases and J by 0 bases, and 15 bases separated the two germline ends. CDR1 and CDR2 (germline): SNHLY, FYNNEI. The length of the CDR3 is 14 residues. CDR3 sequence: CAGRRSDSTDTQYF. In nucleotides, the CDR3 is TGTGCCGGTCGTAGGAGCGATAGCACAGATACGCAGTATTTT.

The CDR3 region has the DNA TGCGCCAGCAGCTTGGACGGGACGGAGGGAGAGACCCAGTACTTC. This translates into CASSLDGTEGETQYF. The rearrangement joins TRBV5-1 to TRBJ2-5, with D possibly matching TRBD2 (6 bases). Germline V CDR1 and CDR2: SGHRS, YFSETQ. This CDR3 is 15 amino acids long. With 0 bases removed from V and 4 bases from J, the gap between germline ends came to 13 bases.